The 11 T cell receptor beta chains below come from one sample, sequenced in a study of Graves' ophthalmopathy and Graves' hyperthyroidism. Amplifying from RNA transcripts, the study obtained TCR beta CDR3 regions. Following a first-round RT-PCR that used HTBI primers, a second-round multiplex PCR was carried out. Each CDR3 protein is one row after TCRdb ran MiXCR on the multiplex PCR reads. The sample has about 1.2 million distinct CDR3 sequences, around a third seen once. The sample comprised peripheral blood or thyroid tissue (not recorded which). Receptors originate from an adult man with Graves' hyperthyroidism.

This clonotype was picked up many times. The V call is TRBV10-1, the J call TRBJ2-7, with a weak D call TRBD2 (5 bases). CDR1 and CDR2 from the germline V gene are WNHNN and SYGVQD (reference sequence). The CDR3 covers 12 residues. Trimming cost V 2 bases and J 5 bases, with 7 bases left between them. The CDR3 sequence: CASSEGGDEQYF. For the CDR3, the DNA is TGCGCCAGCAGTGAGGGAGGTGACGAGCAGTACTTC.

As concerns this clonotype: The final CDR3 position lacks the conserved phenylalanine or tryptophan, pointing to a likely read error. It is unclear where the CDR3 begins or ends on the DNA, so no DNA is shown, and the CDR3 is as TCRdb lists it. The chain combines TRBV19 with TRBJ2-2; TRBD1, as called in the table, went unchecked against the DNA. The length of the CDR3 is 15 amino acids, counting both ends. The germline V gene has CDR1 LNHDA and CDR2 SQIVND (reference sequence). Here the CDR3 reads CASSRDRVNTGELVL.

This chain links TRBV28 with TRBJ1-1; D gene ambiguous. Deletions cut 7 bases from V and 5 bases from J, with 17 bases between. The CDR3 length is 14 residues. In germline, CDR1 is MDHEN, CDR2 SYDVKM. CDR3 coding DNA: TGTGCCAGCACTTCCCTAGCGGGAGGGACTGAAGCTTTCTTT. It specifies CASTSLAGGTEAFF.

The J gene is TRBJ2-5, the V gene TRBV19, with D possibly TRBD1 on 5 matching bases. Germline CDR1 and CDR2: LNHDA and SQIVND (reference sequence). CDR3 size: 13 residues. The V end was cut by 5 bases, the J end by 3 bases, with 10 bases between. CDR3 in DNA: TGTGCCAGTAGTCAGACAGATGAAGAGACCCAGTACTTC. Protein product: CASSQTDEETQYF.

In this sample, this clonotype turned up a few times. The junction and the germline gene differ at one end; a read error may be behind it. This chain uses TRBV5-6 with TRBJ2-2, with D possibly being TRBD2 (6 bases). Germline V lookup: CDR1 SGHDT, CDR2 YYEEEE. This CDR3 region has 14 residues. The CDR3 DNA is TGTACCAGCAGCTTTGCGGGAAGAACCGGGGAGCTGTTTTTT. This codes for CTSSFAGRTGELFF.

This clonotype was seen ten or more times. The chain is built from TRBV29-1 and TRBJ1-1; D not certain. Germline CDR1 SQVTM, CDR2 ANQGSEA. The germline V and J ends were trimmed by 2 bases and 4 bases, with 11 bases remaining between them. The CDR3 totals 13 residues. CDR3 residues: CSVEPRETTEAFF. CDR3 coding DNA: TGCAGCGTTGAACCACGGGAGACCACTGAAGCTTTCTTT.

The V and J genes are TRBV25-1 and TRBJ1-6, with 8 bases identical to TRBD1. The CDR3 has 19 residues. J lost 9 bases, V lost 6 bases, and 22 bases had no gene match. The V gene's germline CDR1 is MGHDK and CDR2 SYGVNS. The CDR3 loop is CASSAGGTGLHEHRSPLHF. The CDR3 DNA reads TGTGCCAGCAGCGCGGGGGGGACAGGATTGCACGAGCACCGTTCACCCCTCCACTTT.

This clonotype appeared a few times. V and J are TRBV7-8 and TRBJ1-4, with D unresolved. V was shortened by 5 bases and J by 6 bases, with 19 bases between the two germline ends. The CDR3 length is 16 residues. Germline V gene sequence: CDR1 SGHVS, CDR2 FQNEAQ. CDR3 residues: CASSPWRGEADEKLFF. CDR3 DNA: TGTGCCAGCAGCCCCTGGCGCGGTGAAGCCGATGAAAAACTGTTTTTT.

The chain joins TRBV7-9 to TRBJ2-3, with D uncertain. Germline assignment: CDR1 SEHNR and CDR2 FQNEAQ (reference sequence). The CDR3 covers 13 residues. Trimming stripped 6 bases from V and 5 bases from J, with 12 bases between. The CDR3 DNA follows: TGTGCCAGCAGTTATCTGGCTGGAGATACGCAGTATTTT. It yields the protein CASSYLAGDTQYF.

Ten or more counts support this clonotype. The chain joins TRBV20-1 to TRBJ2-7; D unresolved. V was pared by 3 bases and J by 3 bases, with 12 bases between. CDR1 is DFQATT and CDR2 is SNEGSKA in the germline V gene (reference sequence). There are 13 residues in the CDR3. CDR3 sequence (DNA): TGCAGTGCTAGTCCTACCACTCGCTACGAGCAGTACTTC. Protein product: CSASPTTRYEQYF.

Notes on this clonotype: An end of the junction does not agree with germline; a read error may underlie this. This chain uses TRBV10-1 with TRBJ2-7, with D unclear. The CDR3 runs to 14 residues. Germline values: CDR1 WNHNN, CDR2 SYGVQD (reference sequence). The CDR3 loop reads CASSPPMGWGEQYF. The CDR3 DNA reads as TGTGCCAGCTCACCACCGATGGGGTGGGGCGAGCAGTACTTC.